This record looks at one T cell receptor (beta chain) sequence and its context. Its antigen remains unknown. The sample originates from a study of T cells after yellow fever vaccination. TCRdb re-called the 5' RACE reads with MiXCR, one entry per CDR3 protein. The sample holds hundreds of thousands of distinct CDR3 sequences, 7.5% to 9% seen once. Regarding the study as a whole: It was a weaker secondary response, yet one that peaked faster, at day 5 versus 15. Reappearance after the booster was observed for most primary-vaccination clones (about 95% CD4, around 90% CD8).

The CDR3 has 16 amino acids. Germline V gives CDR1 SGHAT, CDR2 FQNNGV. With V trimmed by 5 bases and J by 1 base, 2 bases remained unmatched. The source of this sequence is a man between 18 and 29 years old who received the YFV17D yellow fever vaccine. The input for sequencing was CD4+ T cells sorted from PBMCs, taken 5 days after the yellow fever booster vaccination. V usage is TRBV11-2 and J usage is TRBJ2-1; 13 bases are a match to TRBD2. The CDR3 protein is CASSRLAGGSYNEQFF. The CDR3 nucleotides read TGTGCCAGCAGCCGACTAGCGGGGGGTTCCTACAATGAGCAGTTCTTC.